This TCR beta chain was profiled in a study of blood T cell repertoires in COVID-19. Study context: Acute-phase and convalescent COVID-19 samples originated in the United States, Italy and Spain. Sample material is recorded as cDNA or gDNA derived from T cells, B-cell-depleted T cells, or PBMCs.

Trimming stripped 5 bases from V and 17 bases from J, with 24 bases between. This CDR3 has 14 amino acids. Germline V gene lookup returns CDR1 MDHEN and CDR2 SYDVKM. Per the study methods: For nucleated cells, counts were estimated from reference gene primer amplification. Some clones are missing from TCRdb's copy, which holds only in-frame ones; the method was immunoSEQ multiplex PCR. The V and J calls and the clone size are those of that table, but D and trimming were determined from the DNA. The repertoire holds 60,000 to 65,000 clones, around 83% seen once, with about 10% in the top ten. Seattle patients were enrolled during active infection and followed longitudinally.

The sample comprised peripheral blood. This sequence was found in a man over 45 with COVID-19, enrolled during active disease. The V call is TRBV28, the J call TRBJ1-4; possible D gene TRBD1, 5 bases. Here the CDR3 reads CASSRTYRTRGVFF. CDR3 coding DNA: TGTGCCAGCAGTCGGACATATCGAACCCGCGGGGTTTTTTTT. Full variable domain (missing parts from reference TRBV28 and TRBJ1-4): DVKVTQSSRYLVKRTGEKVFLECVQDMDHENMFWYRQDPGLGLRLIYFSYDVKMKEKGDIPEGYSVSREKKERFSLILESASTNQTSMYLCASSRTYRTRGVFFGSGTQLSVL.